A single sample is the source of the 5 T cell receptor beta chains below, sequenced in a study of CD8+CD57+ T cells in acquired aplastic anemia. Profiling of TCR beta VDJ combinations and CDR3 sequences used genomic DNA as template. TCRdb re-called the reads through MiXCR, storing one row per CDR3 protein. The sample holds around 130,000 distinct CDR3 sequences, 48% seen once. Material: sorted CD4+, CD8+, or CD8+CD57+ T cells (not recorded which) from PBMCs. The receptor source for this set is a human donor in good health, serving as a control.

This clonotype was seen at least ten times. Germline is not matched at one junction end, which may reflect a read error. The gene calls are TRBV19 and TRBJ1-2; D might be TRBD1 (5 bases). Germline lookup yields CDR1 LNHDA and CDR2 SQIVND (reference sequence). The CDR3 runs to 13 residues. The CDR3 loop reads CASSIGQARGFTF. The CDR3 DNA is TGTGCCAGTAGTATTGGGCAGGCCCGGGGCTTCACCTTC.

In its sample, this clonotype was seen many times. The genes are TRBV7-2 and TRBJ1-5; a weak D match, TRBD1 (6 bases). The CDR3 extends over 14 amino acids. Trimming removed 2 bases from V and 6 bases from J, with 11 bases in between. Germline V lookup: CDR1 SGHTA, CDR2 FQGNSA. The CDR3 sequence is CASSLQGRGQPQHF. CDR3 DNA: TGTGCCAGCAGCTTACAGGGGAGGGGTCAGCCCCAGCATTTT.

There are a few counts of this clonotype. A much larger clone differs by one base, so this may be a read error. V is TRBV12-3 or TRBV12-4 and J is TRBJ1-2, with D maybe TRBD1 (5 bases). This CDR3 is built from 15 residues. The CDR3, as DNA: TGTACCAGCCTATCCATTGGGGCAGGAATTTATGGCTACACCTTC. It codes for CTSLSIGAGIYGYTF.

This clonotype has at least ten counts. The chain employs TRBV20-1 and TRBJ2-5; 8 bases agree with TRBD1. J was trimmed by 5 bases and V by 5 bases; bases with no gene match: 4. Germline lookup yields CDR1 DFQATT and CDR2 SNEGSKA (reference sequence). This CDR3 region has 12 residues. The CDR3 DNA reads as TGCAGTGCTCGACAGGGGTTGGAGACCCAGTACTTC. It is translated as CSARQGLETQYF.

This clonotype was detected many times. The chain combines TRBV5-6 with TRBJ2-1, with D perhaps matching TRBD2 (6 bases). The CDR3 sequence is 15 residues long. CDR1 is SGHDT and CDR2 is YYEEEE in the germline V gene. The germline V and J ends were trimmed by 0 bases and 0 bases, with 7 bases remaining between them. This CDR3 reads CASSLDGSSYNEQFF. The CDR3 coding sequence is TGTGCCAGCAGCTTGGACGGGAGCTCCTACAATGAGCAGTTCTTC.